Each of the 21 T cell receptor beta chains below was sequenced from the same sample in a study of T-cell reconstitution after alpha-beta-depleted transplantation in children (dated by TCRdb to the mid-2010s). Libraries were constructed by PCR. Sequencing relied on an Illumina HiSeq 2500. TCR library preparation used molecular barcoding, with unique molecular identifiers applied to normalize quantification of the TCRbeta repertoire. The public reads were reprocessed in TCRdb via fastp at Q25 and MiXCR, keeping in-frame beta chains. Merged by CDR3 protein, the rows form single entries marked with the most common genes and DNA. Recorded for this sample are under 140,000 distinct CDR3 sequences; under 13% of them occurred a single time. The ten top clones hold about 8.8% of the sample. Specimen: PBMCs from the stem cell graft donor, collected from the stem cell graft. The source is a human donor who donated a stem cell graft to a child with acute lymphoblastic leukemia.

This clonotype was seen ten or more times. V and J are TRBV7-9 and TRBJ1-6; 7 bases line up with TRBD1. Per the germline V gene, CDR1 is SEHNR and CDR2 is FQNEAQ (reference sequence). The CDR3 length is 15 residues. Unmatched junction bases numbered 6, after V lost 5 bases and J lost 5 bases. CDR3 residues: CASSVRDSNNSPLHF. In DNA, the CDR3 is TGTGCCAGCAGCGTCCGGGACAGTAATAATTCACCCCTCCACTTT.

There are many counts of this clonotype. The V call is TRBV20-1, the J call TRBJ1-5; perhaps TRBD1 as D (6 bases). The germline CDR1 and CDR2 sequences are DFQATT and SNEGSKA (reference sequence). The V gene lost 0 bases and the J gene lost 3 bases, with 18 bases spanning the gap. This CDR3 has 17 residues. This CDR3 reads CSARDQWPGVFNQPQHF. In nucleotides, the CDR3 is TGCAGTGCTAGAGATCAATGGCCAGGGGTCTTCAATCAGCCCCAGCATTTT.

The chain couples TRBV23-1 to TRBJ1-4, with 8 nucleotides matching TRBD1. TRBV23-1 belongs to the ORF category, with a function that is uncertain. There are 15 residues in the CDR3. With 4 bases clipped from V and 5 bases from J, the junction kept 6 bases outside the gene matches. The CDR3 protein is CASSPIDRGNEKLFF. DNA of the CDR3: TGCGCCAGCAGTCCCATCGACAGGGGCAATGAAAAACTGTTTTTT.

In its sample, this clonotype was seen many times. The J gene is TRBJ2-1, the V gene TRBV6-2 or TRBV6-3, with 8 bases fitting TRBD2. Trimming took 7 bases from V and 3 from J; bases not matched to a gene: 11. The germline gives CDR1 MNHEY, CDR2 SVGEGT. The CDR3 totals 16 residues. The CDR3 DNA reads TGTGCCAGCACTCCACGAGCGGGGGAGCACTACAATGAGCAGTTCTTC. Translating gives CASTPRAGEHYNEQFF.

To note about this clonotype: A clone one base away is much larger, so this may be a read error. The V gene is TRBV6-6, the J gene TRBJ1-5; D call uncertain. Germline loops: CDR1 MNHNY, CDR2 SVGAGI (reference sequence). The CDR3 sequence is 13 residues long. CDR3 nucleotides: TGTTCCAGCAGACCAGACATTAGTCAGCCCCAGCATTTT. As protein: CSSRPDISQPQHF.

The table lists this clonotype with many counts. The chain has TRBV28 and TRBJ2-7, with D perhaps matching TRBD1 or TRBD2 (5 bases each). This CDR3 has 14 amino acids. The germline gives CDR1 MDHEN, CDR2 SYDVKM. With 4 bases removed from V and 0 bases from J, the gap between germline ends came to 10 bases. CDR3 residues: CASSSGRSSYEQYF. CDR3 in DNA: TGTGCCAGCAGTTCGGGACGGAGCTCCTACGAGCAGTACTTC.

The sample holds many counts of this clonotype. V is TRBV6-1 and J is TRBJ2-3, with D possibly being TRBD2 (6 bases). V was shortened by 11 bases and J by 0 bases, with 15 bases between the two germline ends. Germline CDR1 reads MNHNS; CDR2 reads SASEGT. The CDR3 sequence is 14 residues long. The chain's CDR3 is CAGGEEKSTDTQYF. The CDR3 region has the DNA TGTGCCGGCGGGGAAGAAAAGAGCACAGATACGCAGTATTTT.

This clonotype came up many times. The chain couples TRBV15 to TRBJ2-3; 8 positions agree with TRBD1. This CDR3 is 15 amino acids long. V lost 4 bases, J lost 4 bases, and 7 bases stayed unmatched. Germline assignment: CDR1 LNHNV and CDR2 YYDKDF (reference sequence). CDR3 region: CATSIGRGQSDTQYF. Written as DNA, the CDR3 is TGTGCCACCAGCATTGGCAGGGGGCAGTCAGATACGCAGTATTTT.

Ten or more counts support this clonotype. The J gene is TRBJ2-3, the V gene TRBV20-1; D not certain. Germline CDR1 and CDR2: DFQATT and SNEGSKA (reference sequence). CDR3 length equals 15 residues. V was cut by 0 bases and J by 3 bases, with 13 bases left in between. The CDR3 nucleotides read TGCAGTGCTAGAGATTCGGCAAAGAATACAGATACGCAGTATTTT. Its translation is CSARDSAKNTDTQYF.

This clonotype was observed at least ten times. CDR3 region: CASSASGSYNEQFF. CDR3 coding DNA: TGTGCCAGCAGCGCCTCGGGGTCCTACAATGAGCAGTTCTTC. This rearrangement joins TRBV9 to TRBJ2-1; D possibly corresponds to TRBD2 (5 bases). The CDR3 is 14 amino acids. Germline-derived CDR1 and CDR2 are SGDLS and YYNGEE. With 3 bases removed from V and 1 base from J, the gap between germline ends came to 8 bases. The whole variable domain, filled in from reference TRBV9 and TRBJ2-1, reads DSGVTQTPKHLITATGQRVTLRCSPRSGDLSVYWYQQSLDQGLQFLIQYYNGEERAKGNILERFSAQQFPDLHSELNLSSLELGDSALYFCASSASGSYNEQFFGPGTRLTVL.

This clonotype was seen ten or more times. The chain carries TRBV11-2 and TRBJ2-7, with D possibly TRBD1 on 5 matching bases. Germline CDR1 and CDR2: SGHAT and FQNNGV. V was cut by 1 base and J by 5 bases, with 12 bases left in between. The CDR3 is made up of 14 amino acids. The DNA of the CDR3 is TGTGCCAGCAGCTTAGTCAGGGTGAGGAACGAGCAGTACTTC. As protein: CASSLVRVRNEQYF.

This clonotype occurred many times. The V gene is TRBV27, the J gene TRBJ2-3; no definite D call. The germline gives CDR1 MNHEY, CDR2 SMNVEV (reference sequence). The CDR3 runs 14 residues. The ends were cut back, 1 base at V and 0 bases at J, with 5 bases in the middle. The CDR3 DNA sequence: TGTGCCAGCAGTTTATTTAGTAGCACAGATACGCAGTATTTT. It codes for CASSLFSSTDTQYF.

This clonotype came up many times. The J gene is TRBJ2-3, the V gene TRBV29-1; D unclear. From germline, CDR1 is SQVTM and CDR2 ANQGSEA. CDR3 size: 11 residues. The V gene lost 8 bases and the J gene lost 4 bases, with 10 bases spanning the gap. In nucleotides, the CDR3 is TGCAGCATCATCCAAGCAGATACGCAGTATTTT. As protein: CSIIQADTQYF.

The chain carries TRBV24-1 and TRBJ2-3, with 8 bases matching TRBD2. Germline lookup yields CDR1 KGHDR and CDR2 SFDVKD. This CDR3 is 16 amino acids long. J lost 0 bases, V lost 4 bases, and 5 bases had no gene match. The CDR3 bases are TGTGCCACCAGTGACCGAGCGGGAGCTAGCACAGATACGCAGTATTTT. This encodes CATSDRAGASTDTQYF.

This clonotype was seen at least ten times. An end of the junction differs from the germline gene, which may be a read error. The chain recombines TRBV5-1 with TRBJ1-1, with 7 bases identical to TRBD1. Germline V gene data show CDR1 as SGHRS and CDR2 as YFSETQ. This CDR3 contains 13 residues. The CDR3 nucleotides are TGCGCCAGCAGCCCGACAGGGAACTCTGAAGCTTTCTTT. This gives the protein CASSPTGNSEAFF.

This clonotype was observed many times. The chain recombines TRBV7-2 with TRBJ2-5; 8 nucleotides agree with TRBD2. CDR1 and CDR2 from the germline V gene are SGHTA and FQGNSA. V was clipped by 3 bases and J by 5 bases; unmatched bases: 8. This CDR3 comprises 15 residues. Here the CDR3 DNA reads TGTGCCAGCAGCTTTCTGGGGGGACTAGGCGAGACCCAGTACTTC. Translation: CASSFLGGLGETQYF.

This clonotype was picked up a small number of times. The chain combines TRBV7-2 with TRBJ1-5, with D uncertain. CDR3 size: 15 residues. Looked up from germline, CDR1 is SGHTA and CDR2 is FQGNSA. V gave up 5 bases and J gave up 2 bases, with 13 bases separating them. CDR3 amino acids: CASSHAWSGNQPQHF. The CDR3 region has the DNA TGTGCCAGCAGCCATGCCTGGAGTGGCAATCAGCCCCAGCATTTT.

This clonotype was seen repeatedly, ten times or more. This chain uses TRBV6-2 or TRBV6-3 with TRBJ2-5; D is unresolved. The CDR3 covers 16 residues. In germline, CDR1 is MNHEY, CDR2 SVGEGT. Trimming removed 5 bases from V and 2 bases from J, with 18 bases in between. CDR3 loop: CASSGGDLSFQETQYF. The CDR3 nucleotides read TGTGCCAGCAGTGGTGGAGACTTATCCTTTCAAGAGACCCAGTACTTC.

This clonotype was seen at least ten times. The CDR3 sequence: CASSLAPAGGLQETQYF. In nucleotides, the CDR3 is TGTGCCAGCAGCTTGGCCCCTGCGGGGGGCCTCCAAGAGACCCAGTACTTC. The J gene is TRBJ2-5, the V gene TRBV5-5, with 8 bases lining up with TRBD2. Germline V CDR1 and CDR2: SGHKS, YYEKEE (reference sequence). The CDR3 totals 17 residues. Trimming cost V 0 bases and J 1 base; bases outside gene matches: 8.

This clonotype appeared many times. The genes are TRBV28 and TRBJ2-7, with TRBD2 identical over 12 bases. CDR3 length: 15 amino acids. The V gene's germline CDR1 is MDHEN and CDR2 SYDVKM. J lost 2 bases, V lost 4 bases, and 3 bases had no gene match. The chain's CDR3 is CASSSRLAGAYEQYF. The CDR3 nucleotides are TGTGCCAGCAGTTCCCGACTAGCGGGAGCCTACGAGCAGTACTTC.

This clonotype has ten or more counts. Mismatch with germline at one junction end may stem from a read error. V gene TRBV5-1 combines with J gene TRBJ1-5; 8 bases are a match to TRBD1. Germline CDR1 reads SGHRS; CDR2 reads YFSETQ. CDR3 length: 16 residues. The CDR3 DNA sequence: TGCGCCAGCAGCTTAGGACAGGGAGGGAGTAATCATCCCCAGCATTTT. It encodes CASSLGQGGSNHPQHF.